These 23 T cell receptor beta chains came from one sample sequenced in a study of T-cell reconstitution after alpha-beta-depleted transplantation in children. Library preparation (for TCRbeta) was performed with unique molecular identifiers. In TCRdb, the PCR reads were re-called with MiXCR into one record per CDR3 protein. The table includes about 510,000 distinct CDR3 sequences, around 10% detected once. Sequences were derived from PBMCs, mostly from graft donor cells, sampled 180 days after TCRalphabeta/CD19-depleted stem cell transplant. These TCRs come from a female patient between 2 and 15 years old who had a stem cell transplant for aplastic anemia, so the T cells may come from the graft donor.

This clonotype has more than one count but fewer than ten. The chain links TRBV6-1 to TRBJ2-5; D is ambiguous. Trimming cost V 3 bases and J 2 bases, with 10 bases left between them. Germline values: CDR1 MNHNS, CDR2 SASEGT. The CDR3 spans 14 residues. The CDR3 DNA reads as TGTGCCAGCAGTGACAGAATTGTGCAAGAGACCCAGTACTTC. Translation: CASSDRIVQETQYF.

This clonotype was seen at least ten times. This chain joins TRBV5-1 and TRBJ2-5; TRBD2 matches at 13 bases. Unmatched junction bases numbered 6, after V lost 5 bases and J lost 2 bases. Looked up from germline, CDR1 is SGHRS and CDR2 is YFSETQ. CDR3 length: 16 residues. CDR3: CASSPRTSGRQETQYF. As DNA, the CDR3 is TGCGCCAGCAGTCCGAGGACTAGCGGGAGACAAGAGACCCAGTACTTC.

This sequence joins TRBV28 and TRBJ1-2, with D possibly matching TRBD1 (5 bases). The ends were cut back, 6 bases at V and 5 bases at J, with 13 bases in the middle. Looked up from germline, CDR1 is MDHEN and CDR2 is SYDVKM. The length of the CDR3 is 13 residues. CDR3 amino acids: CASSLPTVYGYTF. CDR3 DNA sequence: TGTGCCAGCAGCCTACCGACAGTTTATGGCTACACCTTC.

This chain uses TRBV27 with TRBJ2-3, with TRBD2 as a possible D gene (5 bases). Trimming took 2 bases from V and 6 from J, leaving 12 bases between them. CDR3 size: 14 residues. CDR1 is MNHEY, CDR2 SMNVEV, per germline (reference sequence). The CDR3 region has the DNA TGTGCCAGCAGTTTAGGAGGCCCGTGGGATACGCAGTATTTT. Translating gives CASSLGGPWDTQYF.

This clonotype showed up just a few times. The CDR3 bases are TGTGCCAGCAGCCGCATGGAGGTAACCTACAATGAGCAGTTCTTC. It encodes CASSRMEVTYNEQFF. The chain recombines TRBV6-5 with TRBJ2-1, with a weak D call TRBD2 (5 bases). This CDR3 contains 15 residues. The germline CDR1 and CDR2 sequences are MNHEY and SVGAGI. V shed 6 bases and J shed 2 bases, with 14 bases lying between them.

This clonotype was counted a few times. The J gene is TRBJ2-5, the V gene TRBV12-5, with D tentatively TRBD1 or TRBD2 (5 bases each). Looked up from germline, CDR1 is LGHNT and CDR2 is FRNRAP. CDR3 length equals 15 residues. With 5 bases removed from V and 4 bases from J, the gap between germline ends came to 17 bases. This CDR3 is CASGNSREGRETQYF. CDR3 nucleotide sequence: TGTGCTAGTGGTAACTCTAGAGAGGGGAGAGAGACCCAGTACTTC.

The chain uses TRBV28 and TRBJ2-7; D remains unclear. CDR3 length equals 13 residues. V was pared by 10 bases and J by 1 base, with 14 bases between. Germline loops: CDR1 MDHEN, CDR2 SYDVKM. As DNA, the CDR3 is TGTGCCACTCTTCGTACGGGTTCCTACGAGCAGTACTTC. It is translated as CATLRTGSYEQYF.

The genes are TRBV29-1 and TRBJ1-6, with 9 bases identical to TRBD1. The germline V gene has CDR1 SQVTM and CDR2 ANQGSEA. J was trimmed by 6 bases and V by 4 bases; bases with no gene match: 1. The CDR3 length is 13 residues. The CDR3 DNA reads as TGCAGCGTTGGGGGACAGGGTAATTCACCCCTCCACTTT. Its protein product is CSVGGQGNSPLHF.

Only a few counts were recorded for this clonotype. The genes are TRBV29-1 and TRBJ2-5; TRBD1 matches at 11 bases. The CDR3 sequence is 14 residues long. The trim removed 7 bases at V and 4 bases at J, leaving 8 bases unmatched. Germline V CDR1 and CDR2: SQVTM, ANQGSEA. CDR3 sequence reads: CSGAGTGGRETQYF. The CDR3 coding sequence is TGCAGCGGTGCCGGGACAGGGGGTAGAGAGACCCAGTACTTC. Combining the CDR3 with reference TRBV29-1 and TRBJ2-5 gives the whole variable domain SAVISQKPSRDICQRGTSLTIQCQVDSQVTMMFWYRQQPGQSLTLIATANQGSEATYESGFVIDKFPISRPNLTFSTLTVSNMSPEDSSIYLCSGAGTGGRETQYFGPGTRLLVL.

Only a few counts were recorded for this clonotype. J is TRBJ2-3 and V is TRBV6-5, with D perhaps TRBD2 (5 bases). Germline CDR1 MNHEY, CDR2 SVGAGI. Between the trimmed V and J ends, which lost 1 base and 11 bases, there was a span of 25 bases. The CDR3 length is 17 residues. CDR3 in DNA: TGTGCCAGCAGTTACTACAAGACTATCTCCACTCGAATAGGGCAGTATTTT. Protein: CASSYYKTISTRIGQYF.

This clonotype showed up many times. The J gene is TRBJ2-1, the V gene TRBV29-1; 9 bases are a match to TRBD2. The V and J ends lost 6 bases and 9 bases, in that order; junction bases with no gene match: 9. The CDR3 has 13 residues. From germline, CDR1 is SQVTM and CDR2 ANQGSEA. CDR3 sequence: CSVGGGRAREQFF. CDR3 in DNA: TGCAGCGTGGGTGGCGGGAGGGCCCGTGAGCAGTTCTTC.

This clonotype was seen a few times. The CDR3 region is CASSYGGGSVSYNEQFF. Here the CDR3 DNA reads TGTGCCAGCAGCTACGGGGGCGGGAGTGTATCCTACAATGAGCAGTTCTTC. The rearrangement joins TRBV7-2 to TRBJ2-1; TRBD2 is a possible D gene (7 bases). The CDR3 consists of 17 residues. The V gene's germline CDR1 is SGHTA and CDR2 FQGNSA. Trimming removed 4 bases from V and 1 base from J, with 17 bases in between.

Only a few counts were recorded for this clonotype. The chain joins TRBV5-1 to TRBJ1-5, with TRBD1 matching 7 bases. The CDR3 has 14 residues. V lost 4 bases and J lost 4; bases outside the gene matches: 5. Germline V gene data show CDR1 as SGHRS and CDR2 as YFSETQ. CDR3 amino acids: CASSLTGMNQPQHF. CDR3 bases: TGCGCCAGCAGCCTGACAGGGATGAATCAGCCCCAGCATTTT.

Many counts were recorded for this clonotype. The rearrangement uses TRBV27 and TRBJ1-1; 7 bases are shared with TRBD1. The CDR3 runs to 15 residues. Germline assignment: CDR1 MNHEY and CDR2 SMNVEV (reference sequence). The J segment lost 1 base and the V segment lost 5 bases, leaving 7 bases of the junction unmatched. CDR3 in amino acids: CASSPWTGRNTEAFF. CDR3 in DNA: TGTGCCAGCAGTCCGTGGACAGGCCGGAACACTGAAGCTTTCTTT.

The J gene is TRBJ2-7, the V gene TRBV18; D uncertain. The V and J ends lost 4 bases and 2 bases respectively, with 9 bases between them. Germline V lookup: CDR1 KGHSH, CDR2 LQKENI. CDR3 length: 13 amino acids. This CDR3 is CASSLASAYEQYF. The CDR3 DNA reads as TGTGCCAGCTCACTCGCTAGTGCCTACGAGCAGTACTTC. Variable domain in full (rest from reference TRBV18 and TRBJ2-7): NAGVMQNPRHLVRRRGQEARLRCSPMKGHSHVYWYRQLPEEGLKFMVYLQKENIIDESGMPKERFSAEFPKEGPSILRIQQVVRGDSAAYFCASSLASAYEQYFGPGTRLTVT.

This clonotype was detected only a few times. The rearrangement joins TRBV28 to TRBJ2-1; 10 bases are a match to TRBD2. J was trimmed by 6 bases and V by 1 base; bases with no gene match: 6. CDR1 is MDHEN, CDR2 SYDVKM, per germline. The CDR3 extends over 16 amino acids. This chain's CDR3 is CASSLLAGGFSNEQFF. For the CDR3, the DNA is TGTGCCAGCAGTTTATTAGCGGGAGGTTTTAGCAATGAGCAGTTCTTC.

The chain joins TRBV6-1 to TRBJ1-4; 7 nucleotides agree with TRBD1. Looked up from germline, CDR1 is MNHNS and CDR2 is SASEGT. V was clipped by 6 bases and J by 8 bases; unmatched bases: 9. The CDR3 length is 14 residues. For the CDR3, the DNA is TGTGCCAGCAGCGACCGACAGGGAAGAGAAAAACTGTTTTTT. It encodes CASSDRQGREKLFF.

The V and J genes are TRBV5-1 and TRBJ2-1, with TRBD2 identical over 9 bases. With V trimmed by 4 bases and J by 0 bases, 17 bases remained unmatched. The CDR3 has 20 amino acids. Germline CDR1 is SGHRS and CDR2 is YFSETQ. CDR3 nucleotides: TGCGCCAGCAGCCTTCGTGGGACTAGCTCCCTGAATAGCTCCTACAATGAGCAGTTCTTC. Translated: CASSLRGTSSLNSSYNEQFF.

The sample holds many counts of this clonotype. CDR3 bases: TGTGCCAGCAGTCTAGCGGACCGCTCCTACAATGAGCAGTTCTTC. Translation gives CASSLADRSYNEQFF. V usage is TRBV7-2 and J usage is TRBJ2-1; 7 nucleotides agree with TRBD2. This CDR3 comprises 15 residues. The germline V gene has CDR1 SGHTA and CDR2 FQGNSA. With V trimmed by 6 bases and J by 0 bases, 5 bases remained unmatched. The variable domain in full, with the rest retrieved from reference TRBV7-2 and TRBJ2-1, is GAGVSQSPSNKVTEKGKDVELRCDPISGHTALYWYRQSLGQGLEFLIYFQGNSAPDKSGLPSDRFSAERTGGSVSTLTIQRTQQEDSAVYLCASSLADRSYNEQFFGPGTRLTVL.

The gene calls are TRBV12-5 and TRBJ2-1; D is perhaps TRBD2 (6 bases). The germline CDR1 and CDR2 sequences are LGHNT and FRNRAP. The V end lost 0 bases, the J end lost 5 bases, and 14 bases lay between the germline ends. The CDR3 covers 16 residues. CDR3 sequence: CASGLVIPGANNEQFF. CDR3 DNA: TGTGCTAGTGGTTTGGTAATACCGGGAGCTAACAATGAGCAGTTCTTC. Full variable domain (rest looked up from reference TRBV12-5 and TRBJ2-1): DARVTQTPRHKVTEMGQEVTMRCQPILGHNTVFWYRQTMMQGLELLAYFRNRAPLDDSGMPKDRFSAEMPDATLATLKIQPSEPRDSAVYFCASGLVIPGANNEQFFGPGTRLTVL.

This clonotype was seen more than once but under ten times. Written as DNA, the CDR3 is TGTGCCACCAGCAGAAGGCTAGCGGGAGATTACAATGAGCAGTTCTTC. Translation gives CATSRRLAGDYNEQFF. The chain has TRBV15 and TRBJ2-1, with 10 bases lining up with TRBD2. V shed 2 bases and J 4 bases; nucleotides not matched to a gene: 5. From germline, CDR1 is LNHNV and CDR2 YYDKDF (reference sequence). This CDR3 contains 16 residues.

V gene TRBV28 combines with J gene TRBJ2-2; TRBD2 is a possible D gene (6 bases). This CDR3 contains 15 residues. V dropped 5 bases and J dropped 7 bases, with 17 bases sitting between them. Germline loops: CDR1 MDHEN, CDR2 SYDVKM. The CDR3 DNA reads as TGTGCCAGCAGTCCGTTAATGGGGGGTTTCGGGGAGCTGTTTTTT. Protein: CASSPLMGGFGELFF.

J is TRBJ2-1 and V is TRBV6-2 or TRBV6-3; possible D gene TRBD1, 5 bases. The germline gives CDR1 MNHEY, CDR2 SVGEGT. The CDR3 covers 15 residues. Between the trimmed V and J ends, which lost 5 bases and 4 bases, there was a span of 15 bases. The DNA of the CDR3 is TGTGCCAGCAGTAGTTACCCTCACAGGTACAATGAGCAGTTCTTC. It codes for CASSSYPHRYNEQFF.